The 26 T cell receptor beta chains presented below share a single source sample, sequenced in a study of type 1 and type 2 diabetes patients. PCR was run on genomic DNA. The TCR beta CDR3 region was amplified using 30 forward and 13 reverse primers. In TCRdb, the multiplex PCR reads were re-called with MiXCR into one record per CDR3 protein. The profile shows 250,000 to 300,000 distinct CDR3 sequences, 47% of them singletons. The sample was peripheral blood mononuclear cells (PBMCs). The receptor source for this set is a man between 18 and 35 years old with type 2 diabetes.

The rearrangement links TRBV12-3 or TRBV12-4 to TRBJ2-7; no clear D. V lost 0 bases and J lost 3, with 15 bases in between. This CDR3 is built from 16 residues. Here the CDR3 reads CASSLASTLPHYEQYF. In DNA, the CDR3 is TGTGCCAGCAGTTTAGCGTCGACTCTCCCCCACTACGAGCAGTACTTC.

V is TRBV7-2 and J is TRBJ2-1, with D maybe TRBD1 (5 bases). The CDR3 is 15 amino acids. In germline, CDR1 is SGHTA, CDR2 FQGNSA. The ends were cut back, 2 bases at V and 7 bases at J, with 15 bases in the middle. The CDR3 sequence: CASSLQGVRANEQFF. CDR3 sequence (DNA): TGTGCCAGCAGCTTACAAGGTGTCAGGGCTAATGAGCAGTTCTTC.

The rearrangement uses TRBV7-3 and TRBJ1-6; D call uncertain. This CDR3 has 15 amino acids. With 5 bases removed from V and 14 bases from J, the gap between germline ends came to 22 bases. CDR1 and CDR2 (germline): SGHTA, FQGTGA. The CDR3 DNA sequence: TGTGCCAGCAGCCGAATACAGATGGCCTCGCTATCCCTCCACTTT. It is translated as CASSRIQMASLSLHF.

CDR3 DNA: TGTGCCAGTAGTAGCCCGCAAGCTAACTATGGCTACACCTTC. It translates to CASSSPQANYGYTF. This sequence joins TRBV19 and TRBJ1-2; D is unresolved. The CDR3 has 14 amino acids. Trimming took 4 bases from V and 0 from J, leaving 9 bases between them. Looked up from germline, CDR1 is LNHDA and CDR2 is SQIVND (reference sequence).

There are a few counts of this clonotype. J is TRBJ2-1 and V is TRBV19; D is uncertain. The germline CDR1 and CDR2 sequences are LNHDA and SQIVND (reference sequence). CDR3 length equals 13 residues. Trimming took 3 bases from V and 2 from J, leaving 5 bases between them. The CDR3 coding sequence is TGTGCCAGTAGTATTCTAGCCTACAATGAGCAGTTCTTC. Protein: CASSILAYNEQFF.

The DNA of the CDR3 is TGTGCAAGCACCGGGACAGCTTACAATGAGCAGTTCTTC. As protein: CASTGTAYNEQFF. V gene TRBV10-3 combines with J gene TRBJ2-1; TRBD1 matches at 7 bases. In germline, CDR1 is ENHRY, CDR2 SYGVKD. The length of the CDR3 is 13 residues.

There are a few counts of this clonotype. The genes are TRBV7-2 and TRBJ2-7, with TRBD1 matching over 9 bases. Trimming cost V 3 bases and J 2 bases; bases outside gene matches: 8. Germline-derived CDR1 and CDR2 are SGHTA and FQGNSA. The CDR3 length is 16 residues. CDR3 in DNA: TGTGCCAGCAGCTTTACAGGGGGCGCCTCCCCCTACGAGCAGTACTTC. This translates into CASSFTGGASPYEQYF.

This clonotype was seen a few times. This chain joins TRBV12-3 or TRBV12-4 and TRBJ1-1, with D unclear. The germline V and J ends were trimmed by 6 bases and 3 bases, with 5 bases remaining between them. The CDR3 has 11 amino acids. CDR3 DNA: TGTGCCAGCAGGCTTGACACTGAAGCTTTCTTT. Protein product: CASRLDTEAFF.

The genes are TRBV28 and TRBJ1-6; D unclear. This CDR3 region has 13 residues. V dropped 3 bases and J dropped 10 bases, with 10 bases sitting between them. Germline lookup yields CDR1 MDHEN and CDR2 SYDVKM. The CDR3 nucleotides are TGTGCCAGCAGTTTTCTGATGGACTCACCCCTCCACTTT. Amino acids: CASSFLMDSPLHF.

In DNA, the CDR3 is TGTGCCAGCAGTCTAATACCTGACAGTTACAACTATGGCTACACCTTC. This codes for CASSLIPDSYNYGYTF. V gene TRBV12-3 or TRBV12-4 combines with J gene TRBJ1-2; TRBD1 might be the D (5 bases). The CDR3 extends over 16 amino acids. Between the trimmed V and J ends, which lost 5 bases and 2 bases, there was a span of 18 bases.

This clonotype appeared a few times. The J gene is TRBJ2-6, the V gene TRBV7-8, with a possible D match to TRBD1 (5 bases). The CDR3 sequence is 19 residues long. Germline CDR1 and CDR2: SGHVS and FQNEAQ. Trimming cost V 2 bases and J 4 bases, with 21 bases left between them. CDR3 sequence reads: CASSLMRQGVDTGANVLTF. The CDR3 DNA reads TGTGCCAGCAGCTTAATGAGGCAGGGTGTGGATACAGGGGCCAACGTCCTGACTTTC.

This clonotype was recorded a few times. The chain uses TRBV29-1 and TRBJ2-7; 7 bases are a match to TRBD1. CDR1 and CDR2 (germline): SQVTM, ANQGSEA. The CDR3 length is 11 residues. Losses at the gene ends were 5 bases for V and 4 bases for J; bases not matched to a gene: 2. The CDR3 sequence: CSVRGPYEQYF. The DNA for the CDR3 is TGCAGCGTTAGGGGGCCATACGAGCAGTACTTC.

A remark on this clonotype: Because the CDR3 is missing its conserved closing phenylalanine or tryptophan, this is likely a read error. The V call is TRBV2, the J call TRBJ2-7; D call uncertain. V shed 4 bases and J shed 2 bases, with 6 bases lying between them. This CDR3 contains 12 residues. Germline V gene sequence: CDR1 SNHLY, CDR2 FYNNEI. DNA for the CDR3: TGTGCCAGCAGTGCTGCTACCTACGAGCAGTACTCC. Its translation: CASSAATYEQYS.

V gene TRBV15 combines with J gene TRBJ2-7; perhaps TRBD2 as D (5 bases). V shed 0 bases and J shed 4 bases, with 13 bases lying between them. The CDR3 runs 15 residues. Looked up from germline, CDR1 is LNHNV and CDR2 is YYDKDF (reference sequence). In DNA form, the CDR3 reads TGTGCCACCAGCAGAGATCGCCCCCGGGGATACGAGCAGTACTTC. Its translation: CATSRDRPRGYEQYF. Variable domain in full (rest from reference TRBV15 and TRBJ2-7): DAMVIQNPRYQVTQFGKPVTLSCSQTLNHNVMYWYQQKSSQAPKLLFHYYDKDFNNEADTPDNFQSRRPNTSFCFLDIRSPGLGDTAMYLCATSRDRPRGYEQYFGPGTRLTVT.

Details on this clonotype: Just one base apart from a much larger clone, this may be a read error. The chain combines TRBV30 with TRBJ2-5; no firm D call. The germline V and J ends were trimmed by 0 bases and 2 bases, with 7 bases remaining between them. CDR1 and CDR2 from the germline V gene are GTSNPN and SVGIG (reference sequence). This CDR3 has 13 residues. In DNA form, the CDR3 reads TGTGCCTGGAGTGTTGGTAATCAAGAGACCCAGTACTTC. It yields the protein CAWSVGNQETQYF.

The gene calls are TRBV20-1 and TRBJ2-7; no firm D call. CDR1 DFQATT and CDR2 SNEGSKA come from the germline V gene (reference sequence). The CDR3 sequence is 15 residues long. Trimming removed 5 bases at V and 1 base at J, with 18 bases between. CDR3 sequence reads: CSAGPAGGESYEQYF. CDR3 nucleotide sequence: TGCAGTGCTGGCCCCGCCGGCGGAGAATCCTACGAGCAGTACTTC.

The rearrangement uses TRBV30 and TRBJ1-2; TRBD1 is a possible D gene (5 bases). This CDR3 is built from 12 residues. Per the germline V gene, CDR1 is GTSNPN and CDR2 is SVGIG (reference sequence). The V gene lost 1 base and the J gene lost 4 bases, with 7 bases spanning the gap. CDR3 in DNA: TGTGCCTGGAGTGGGGGGGGCTATGGCTACACCTTC. Translating it yields CAWSGGGYGYTF.

This clonotype was recorded only once. The genes are TRBV30 and TRBJ2-7, with D perhaps being TRBD1 or TRBD2 (5 bases each). TRBJ2-5 explains the end of the DNA better; the J call may be wrong. CDR1 and CDR2 (germline): GTSNPN, SVGIG (reference sequence). CDR3 length equals 12 residues. The DNA for the CDR3 is TGTGCCTGGGGGACGGGCAGAGAGACCCAGTACTTC. It encodes CAWGTGRETQYF.

V usage is TRBV7-8 and J usage is TRBJ2-1; 10 bases line up with TRBD2. The CDR3 runs to 16 residues. The J segment lost 8 bases and the V segment lost 2 bases, leaving 9 bases of the junction unmatched. Germline-derived CDR1 and CDR2 are SGHVS and FQNEAQ. CDR3 DNA: TGTGCCAGCAGCTTAAGAGCGAGCGGGGGGGCGGATGAGCAGTTCTTC. It is translated as CASSLRASGGADEQFF.

Ten or more counts support this clonotype. This chain uses TRBV19 with TRBJ1-1; no definite D call. The CDR3 consists of 11 residues. With 7 bases removed from V and 1 base from J, the gap between germline ends came to 4 bases. Per the germline V gene, CDR1 is LNHDA and CDR2 is SQIVND (reference sequence). The CDR3 nucleotides read TGTGCCAGTACGAGGAACACTGAAGCTTTCTTT. Its translation is CASTRNTEAFF. The full variable domain, in which reference TRBV19 and TRBJ1-1 provide the parts outside the CDR3, is DGGITQSPKYLFRKEGQNVTLSCEQNLNHDAMYWYRQDPGQGLRLIYYSQIVNDFQKGDIAEGYSVSREKKESFPLTVTSAQKNPTAFYLCASTRNTEAFFGQGTRLTVV.

The chain recombines TRBV6-6 with TRBJ2-7; 9 nucleotides align to TRBD1. Germline lookup yields CDR1 MNHNY and CDR2 SVGAGI (reference sequence). The CDR3 runs 17 residues. V trimming: 0 bases; J trimming: 3 bases; junction bases outside the gene matches: 9. The DNA for the CDR3 is TGTGCCAGCAGTTACTCGCGGGGGACAGGGTTCTACTACGAGCAGTACTTC. Its protein product is CASSYSRGTGFYYEQYF.

Regarding this clonotype: The junction and the germline gene differ at one end; a read error may be behind it. The genes are TRBV5-1 and TRBJ1-3, with D maybe TRBD1 (5 bases). Germline V gene lookup returns CDR1 SGHRS and CDR2 YFSETQ. The CDR3 has 15 amino acids. DNA of the CDR3: TGTGCCAGCAGCTTGGGACGGCTATCTGGAAACACCATATATTTT. Its protein is CASSLGRLSGNTIYF.

Remarks on this clonotype: Sequence at one end of the junction differs from germline and may be a read error. The rearrangement uses TRBV20-1 and TRBJ2-1; a weak D match, TRBD1 (6 bases). This CDR3 spans 16 amino acids. Germline CDR1 DFQATT, CDR2 SNEGSKA (reference sequence). CDR3 DNA sequence: TGCAGTGCCAGAGGAATTTGGGACACGGTCTACAATGAGCAGTTCTTC. Its protein is CSARGIWDTVYNEQFF.

The chain carries TRBV28 and TRBJ1-1; D remains ambiguous. Trimming stripped 6 bases from V and 1 base from J, with 12 bases between. Germline assignment: CDR1 MDHEN and CDR2 SYDVKM. The CDR3 contains 14 residues. In DNA, the CDR3 is TGTGCCAGCAGAAGTTGGACGGGGAACACTGAAGCTTTCTTT. Translation gives CASRSWTGNTEAFF.

The V call is TRBV10-3, the J call TRBJ1-1; D may be TRBD1 (5 bases). The germline V gene has CDR1 ENHRY and CDR2 SYGVKD. Trimming stripped 5 bases from V and 0 bases from J, with 7 bases between. The CDR3 covers 13 residues. CDR3 protein: CAISSGMNTEAFF. CDR3 sequence (DNA): TGTGCCATCAGTTCAGGGATGAACACTGAAGCTTTCTTT.

The genes are TRBV7-2 and TRBJ1-4; TRBD1 might be the D (6 bases). The germline CDR1 and CDR2 sequences are SGHTA and FQGNSA. The CDR3 consists of 17 residues. V was shortened by 1 base and J by 6 bases, with 18 bases between the two germline ends. The chain's CDR3 is CASSLGYQGRQDEKLFF. The CDR3 DNA is TGTGCCAGCAGCTTAGGGTACCAGGGGAGGCAAGATGAAAAACTGTTTTTT. The whole variable domain, filled in from reference TRBV7-2 and TRBJ1-4, reads GAGVSQSPSNKVTEKGKDVELRCDPISGHTALYWYRQSLGQGLEFLIYFQGNSAPDKSGLPSDRFSAERTGGSVSTLTIQRTQQEDSAVYLCASSLGYQGRQDEKLFFGSGTQLSVL.